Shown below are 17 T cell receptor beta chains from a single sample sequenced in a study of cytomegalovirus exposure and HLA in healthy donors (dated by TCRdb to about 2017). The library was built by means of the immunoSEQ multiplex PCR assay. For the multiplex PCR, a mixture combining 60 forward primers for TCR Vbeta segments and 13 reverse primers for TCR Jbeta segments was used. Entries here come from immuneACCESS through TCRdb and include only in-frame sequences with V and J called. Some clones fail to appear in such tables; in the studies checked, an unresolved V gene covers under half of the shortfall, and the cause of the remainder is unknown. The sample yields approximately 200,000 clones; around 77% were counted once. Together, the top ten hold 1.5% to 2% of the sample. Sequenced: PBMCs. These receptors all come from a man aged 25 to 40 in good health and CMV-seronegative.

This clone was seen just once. The CDR3 here is CASSQEGLYNEQFF. The CDR3 coding sequence is TGCGCCAGCAGCCAAGAGGGACTCTACAATGAGCAGTTCTTC. The chain links TRBV4-1 to TRBJ2-1; a possible D gene is TRBD2 (6 bases). Germline V lookup: CDR1 MGHRA, CDR2 YSYEKL. The CDR3 loop spans 14 amino acids. Trimming cost V 0 bases and J 3 bases, with 6 bases left between them.

The CDR3 region has the DNA TGTGCCAGCAGCCAAGATCTCCCCCTGTCTAGCTCCTACGAGCAGTACTTC. This encodes CASSQDLPLSSSYEQYF. This chain connects TRBV4-2 to TRBJ2-7; D ambiguous. The length of the CDR3 is 17 residues. The ends were cut back, 0 bases at V and 0 bases at J, with 15 bases in the middle. Germline V lookup: CDR1 LGHNA, CDR2 YNFKEQ.

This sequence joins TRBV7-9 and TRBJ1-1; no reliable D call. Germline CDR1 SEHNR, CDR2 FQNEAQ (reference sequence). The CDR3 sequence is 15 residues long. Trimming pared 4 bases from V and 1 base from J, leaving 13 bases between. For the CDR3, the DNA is TGTGCCAGCAGCTCGTCGGGAGCTTCGAACACTGAAGCTTTCTTT. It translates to CASSSSGASNTEAFF.

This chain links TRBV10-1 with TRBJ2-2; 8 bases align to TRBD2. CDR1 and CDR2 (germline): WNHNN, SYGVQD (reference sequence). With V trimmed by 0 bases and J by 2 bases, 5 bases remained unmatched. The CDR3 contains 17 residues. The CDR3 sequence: CASSESRLALNTGELFF. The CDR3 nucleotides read TGCGCCAGCAGTGAGTCCCGACTAGCGCTTAACACCGGGGAGCTGTTTTTT.

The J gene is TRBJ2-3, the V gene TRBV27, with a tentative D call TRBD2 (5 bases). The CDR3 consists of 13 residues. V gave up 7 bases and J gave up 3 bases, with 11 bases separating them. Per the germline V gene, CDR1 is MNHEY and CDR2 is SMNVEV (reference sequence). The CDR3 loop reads CASTILATDTQYF. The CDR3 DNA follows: TGTGCCAGCACAATCCTAGCTACAGATACGCAGTATTTT.

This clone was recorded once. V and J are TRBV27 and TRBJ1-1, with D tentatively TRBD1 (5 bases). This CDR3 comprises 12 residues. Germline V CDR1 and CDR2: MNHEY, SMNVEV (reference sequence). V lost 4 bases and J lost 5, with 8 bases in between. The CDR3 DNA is TGTGCCAGCAGTTCGGGGGTGACTGAAGCTTTCTTT. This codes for CASSSGVTEAFF.

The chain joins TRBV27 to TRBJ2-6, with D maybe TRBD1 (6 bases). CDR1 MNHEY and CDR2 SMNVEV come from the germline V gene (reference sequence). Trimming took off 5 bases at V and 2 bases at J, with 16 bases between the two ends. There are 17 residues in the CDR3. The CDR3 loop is CASSTLPGQTGANVLTF. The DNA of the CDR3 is TGTGCCAGCAGTACCCTCCCCGGACAGACTGGGGCCAACGTCCTGACTTTC.

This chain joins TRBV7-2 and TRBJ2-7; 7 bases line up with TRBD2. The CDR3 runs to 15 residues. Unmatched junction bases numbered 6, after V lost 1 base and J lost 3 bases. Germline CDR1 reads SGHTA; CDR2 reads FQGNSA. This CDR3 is CASSLGLSGIYEQYF. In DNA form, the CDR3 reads TGTGCCAGCAGCTTAGGGCTAAGCGGGATCTACGAGCAGTACTTC.

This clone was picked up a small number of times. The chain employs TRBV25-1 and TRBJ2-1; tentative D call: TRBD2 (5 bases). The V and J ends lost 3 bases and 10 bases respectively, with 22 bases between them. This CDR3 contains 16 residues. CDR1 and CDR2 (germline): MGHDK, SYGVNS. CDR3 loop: CASSDGGKREPMEQFF. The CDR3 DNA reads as TGTGCCAGCAGTGATGGTGGGAAAAGGGAGCCAATGGAGCAGTTCTTC.

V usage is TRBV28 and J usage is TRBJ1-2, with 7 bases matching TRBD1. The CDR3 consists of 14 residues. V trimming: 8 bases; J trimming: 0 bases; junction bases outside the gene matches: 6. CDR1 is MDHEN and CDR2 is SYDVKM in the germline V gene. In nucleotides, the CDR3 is TGTGCCAGCCGCCCGACAGGGTCTAACTATGGCTACACCTTC. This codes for CASRPTGSNYGYTF.

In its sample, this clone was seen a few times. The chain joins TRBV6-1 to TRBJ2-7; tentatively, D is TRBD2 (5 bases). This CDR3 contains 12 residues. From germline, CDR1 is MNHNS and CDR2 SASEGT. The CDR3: CVLVATSYEQYF. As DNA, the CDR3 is TGTGTCTTAGTAGCGACCTCCTACGAGCAGTACTTC.

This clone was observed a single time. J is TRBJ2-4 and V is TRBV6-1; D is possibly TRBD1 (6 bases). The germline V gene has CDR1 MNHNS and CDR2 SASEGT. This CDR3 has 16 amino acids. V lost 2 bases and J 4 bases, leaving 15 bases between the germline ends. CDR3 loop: CASSERGRTEKNIQYF. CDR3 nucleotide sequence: TGTGCCAGCAGTGAAAGGGGCCGGACAGAAAAAAACATTCAGTACTTC.

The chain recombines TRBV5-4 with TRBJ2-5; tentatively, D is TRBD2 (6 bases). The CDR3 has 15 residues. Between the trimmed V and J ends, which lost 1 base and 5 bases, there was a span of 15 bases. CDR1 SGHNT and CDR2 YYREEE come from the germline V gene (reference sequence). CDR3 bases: TGTGCCAGCAGCTTGCGCTCGGGAGCTTTGGAGACCCAGTACTTC. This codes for CASSLRSGALETQYF.

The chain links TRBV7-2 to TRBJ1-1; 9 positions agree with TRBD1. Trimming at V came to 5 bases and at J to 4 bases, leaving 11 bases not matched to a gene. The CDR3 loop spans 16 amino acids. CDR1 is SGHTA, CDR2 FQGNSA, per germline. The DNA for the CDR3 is TGTGCCAGCAGCGGACGACTTGGACAGGGGAGCACTGAAGCTTTCTTT. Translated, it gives CASSGRLGQGSTEAFF. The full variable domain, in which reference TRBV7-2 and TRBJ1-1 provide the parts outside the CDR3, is GAGVSQSPSNKVTEKGKDVELRCDPISGHTALYWYRQSLGQGLEFLIYFQGNSAPDKSGLPSDRFSAERTGGSVSTLTIQRTQQEDSAVYLCASSGRLGQGSTEAFFGQGTRLTVV.

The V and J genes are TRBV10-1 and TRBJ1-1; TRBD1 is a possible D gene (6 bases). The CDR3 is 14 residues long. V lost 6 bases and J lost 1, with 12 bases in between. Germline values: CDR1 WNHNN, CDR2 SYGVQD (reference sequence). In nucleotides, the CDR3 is TGCGCCAGCAGCACGGGACATACGAACACTGAAGCTTTCTTT. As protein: CASSTGHTNTEAFF.

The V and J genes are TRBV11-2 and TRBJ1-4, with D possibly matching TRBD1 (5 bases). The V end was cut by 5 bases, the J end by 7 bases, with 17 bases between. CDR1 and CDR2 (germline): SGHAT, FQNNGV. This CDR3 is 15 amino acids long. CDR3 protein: CASSPMGGDREKLFF. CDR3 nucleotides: TGTGCCAGCAGCCCTATGGGAGGGGATCGTGAAAAACTGTTTTTT.

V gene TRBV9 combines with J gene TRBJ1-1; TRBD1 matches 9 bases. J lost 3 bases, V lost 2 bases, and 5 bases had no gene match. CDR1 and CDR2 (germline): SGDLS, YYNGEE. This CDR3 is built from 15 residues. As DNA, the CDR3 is TGTGCCAGCAGCGTGTCGACAGGGGGATACACTGAAGCTTTCTTT. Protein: CASSVSTGGYTEAFF.